Each of the 13 T cell receptor beta chains below was sequenced from the same sample in a study of shared clonotypes between healthy human individuals. The repertoire was sequenced with immunoSEQ multiplex PCR; TCRdb's copy has only in-frame clones and lacks some. Found here are 520,000 or so clones, 70% to 80% of them singletons; the top ten hold 13%. Sequences were obtained from PBMCs. These TCRs come from a woman aged 40 to 49 in good health. Some clones in this sample may be carry-over from other donors' samples.

The V and J genes are TRBV11-1 and TRBJ1-1; D not certain. Looked up from germline, CDR1 is SGHAT and CDR2 is FQDESV (reference sequence). This CDR3 contains 15 residues. V shed 5 bases and J shed 3 bases, with 16 bases lying between them. The CDR3 nucleotides are TGTGCCAGCAGCCCTCGGGCGTCCCTTTACACTGAAGCTTTCTTT. Protein: CASSPRASLYTEAFF.

The chain recombines TRBV19 with TRBJ2-2; D tentatively fits TRBD1 or TRBD2 (5 bases each). The CDR3 loop spans 14 amino acids. Germline lookup yields CDR1 LNHDA and CDR2 SQIVND (reference sequence). V was pared by 3 bases and J by 13 bases, with 18 bases between. CDR3 bases: TGTGCCAGTAGTATGGAGGCCAGGGCGGTTCCGCTGTTTTTT. It specifies CASSMEARAVPLFF.

V usage is TRBV5-1 and J usage is TRBJ1-2; D is unclear. Per the germline V gene, CDR1 is SGHRS and CDR2 is YFSETQ. V was cut by 4 bases and J by 3 bases, with 16 bases left in between. CDR3 size: 15 residues. The DNA of the CDR3 is TGCGCCAGCAGCGCCACCCAGCTGGGGTACTATGGCTACACCTTC. It specifies CASSATQLGYYGYTF.

The V gene is TRBV19, the J gene TRBJ2-7; TRBD2 agrees at 9 bases. Unmatched junction bases numbered 6, after V lost 3 bases and J lost 3 bases. Germline V CDR1 and CDR2: LNHDA, SQIVND (reference sequence). The CDR3 is 15 amino acids. CDR3 residues: CASSMATREGYEQYF. CDR3 sequence (DNA): TGTGCCAGTAGTATGGCTACGCGGGAGGGCTACGAGCAGTACTTC.

The chain carries TRBV10-3 and TRBJ2-3; D may match TRBD1 or TRBD2 (5 bases each). The CDR3 spans 15 residues. Trimming took 0 bases from V and 5 from J, leaving 12 bases between them. CDR1 is ENHRY and CDR2 is SYGVKD in the germline V gene. CDR3 DNA sequence: TGTGCCATCAGTGAGTCGGTGGGACGGGTAGATACGCAGTATTTT. It specifies CAISESVGRVDTQYF.

The rearrangement links TRBV9 to TRBJ1-2; D gene unclear. Between the trimmed V and J ends, which lost 0 bases and 3 bases, there was a span of 12 bases. The CDR3 sequence is 15 residues long. The V gene's germline CDR1 is SGDLS and CDR2 YYNGEE. The CDR3 nucleotides are TGTGCCAGCAGCGTAGCCGTGGGCAAGGACTATGGCTACACCTTC. It encodes CASSVAVGKDYGYTF. Complete variable domain (other parts from reference TRBV9 and TRBJ1-2): DSGVTQTPKHLITATGQRVTLRCSPRSGDLSVYWYQQSLDQGLQFLIQYYNGEERAKGNILERFSAQQFPDLHSELNLSSLELGDSALYFCASSVAVGKDYGYTFGSGTRLTVV.

The gene calls are TRBV30 and TRBJ2-5, with D tentatively TRBD2 (6 bases). The assigned J gene may be wrong: the sequence end matches TRBJ2-7 better. Germline V gene lookup returns CDR1 GTSNPN and CDR2 SVGIG (reference sequence). The length of the CDR3 is 11 residues. The CDR3 DNA is TGTGCCTGGAAGCGGGCATACGAGCAGTACTTC. Protein: CAWKRAYEQYF.

This clone came up once. The V and J genes are TRBV5-1 and TRBJ1-4; D gene ambiguous. V dropped 0 bases and J dropped 4 bases, with 7 bases sitting between them. CDR3 length: 14 residues. Germline values: CDR1 SGHRS, CDR2 YFSETQ. The CDR3 bases are TGCGCCAGCAGCTTGGACGGAGTTAATGAAAAACTGTTTTTT. Its protein is CASSLDGVNEKLFF. The entire variable domain, with the rest obtained from reference TRBV5-1 and TRBJ1-4, is as follows: KAGVTQTPRYLIKTRGQQVTLSCSPISGHRSVSWYQQTPGQGLQFLFEYFSETQRNKGNFPGRFSGRQFSNSRSEMNVSTLELGDSALYLCASSLDGVNEKLFFGSGTQLSVL.

The chain combines TRBV19 with TRBJ2-7, with D unclear. V lost 6 bases and J 2 bases, leaving 17 bases between the germline ends. The CDR3 extends over 15 amino acids. Germline CDR1 is LNHDA and CDR2 is SQIVND (reference sequence). The CDR3 loop is CASRIPSGSPYEQYF. DNA of the CDR3: TGTGCCAGTAGGATCCCATCCGGGTCCCCCTACGAGCAGTACTTC.

The rearrangement links TRBV5-1 to TRBJ1-6; 9 bases agree with TRBD1. With V trimmed by 4 bases and J by 7 bases, 3 bases remained unmatched. The CDR3 contains 14 residues. From germline, CDR1 is SGHRS and CDR2 YFSETQ. The CDR3 coding sequence is TGCGCCAGCAGCGGGACAGGGTCAAATTCACCCCTCCACTTT. It translates to CASSGTGSNSPLHF.

This rearrangement joins TRBV7-3 to TRBJ1-2; D is unclear. V lost 1 base to trimming and J lost 4 bases, with 7 bases between them. This CDR3 contains 13 residues. Germline V CDR1 and CDR2: SGHTA, FQGTGA. This CDR3 is CASSLNRFYGYTF. Here the CDR3 DNA reads TGTGCCAGCAGCTTAAACAGATTCTATGGCTACACCTTC.

The V call is TRBV6-4, the J call TRBJ2-1; TRBD2 might be the D (5 bases). Germline loops: CDR1 MRHNA, CDR2 SNTAGT. CDR3 length: 17 amino acids. Trimming shortened V by 0 bases and J by 1 base, and 13 bases separated the two germline ends. CDR3 in amino acids: CASSDSDLDLSYNEQFF. For the CDR3, the DNA is TGTGCCAGCAGTGACTCCGACTTGGACTTATCCTACAATGAGCAGTTCTTC.

This clone showed up just a few times. This sequence joins TRBV27 and TRBJ1-1, with D tentatively TRBD1 (6 bases). This CDR3 region has 12 residues. V was clipped by 6 bases and J by 4 bases, with 9 bases between them. The germline V gene encodes CDR1 MNHEY and CDR2 SMNVEV (reference sequence). The CDR3: CASRRGGTEAFF. The CDR3 DNA reads TGTGCCAGCAGGAGGGGGGGCACTGAAGCTTTCTTT.